The present TCR beta chain was sequenced within a study of PD-1 blockade in mismatch repair-deficient tumors. V was pared by 4 bases and J by 3 bases, with 4 bases of the junction left unmatched. Germline CDR1 and CDR2: SGHRS and YFSETQ. CDR3 length: 15 amino acids. Here immunoSEQ multiplex PCR was the method, and the copy in TCRdb shows in-frame clones only, minus some. Altogether about 39,000 clones are present, approximately 80% being singletons, with the ten largest covering around 1%. The chain joins TRBV5-1 to TRBJ2-1; 10 positions agree with TRBD2. The sample was PBMCs, taken roughly 39 weeks after starting pembrolizumab. The TCR originated in an adult with mismatch repair-deficient cancer. The CDR3 DNA reads TGCGCCAGCAGCCACGGACTAGCGGACTACAATGAGCAGTTCTTC. It yields the protein CASSHGLADYNEQFF.